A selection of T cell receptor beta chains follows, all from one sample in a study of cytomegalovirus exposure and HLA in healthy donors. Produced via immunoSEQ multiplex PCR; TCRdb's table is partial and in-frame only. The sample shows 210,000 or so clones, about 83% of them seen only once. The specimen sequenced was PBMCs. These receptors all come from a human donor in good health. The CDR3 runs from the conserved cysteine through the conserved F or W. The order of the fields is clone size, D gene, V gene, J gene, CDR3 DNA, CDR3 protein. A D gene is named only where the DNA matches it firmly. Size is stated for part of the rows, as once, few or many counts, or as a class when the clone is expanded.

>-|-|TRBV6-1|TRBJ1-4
TGTGCCAGCAGTGAAGGGGGTCAGGGTAATGAAAAACTGTTTTTT
CASSEGGQGNEKLFF
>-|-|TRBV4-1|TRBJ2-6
TGCGCCAGCAGCCAAATCTACTCTGGGGCCAACGTCCTGACTTTC
CASSQIYSGANVLTF
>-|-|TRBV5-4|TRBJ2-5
TGTGCCAGCAGCGGCATCCAAGAGACCCAGTACTTC
CASSGIQETQYF
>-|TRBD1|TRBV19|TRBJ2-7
TGTGCCAGTAGTATTGGGACAGGGGTTTTCTACGAGCAGTACTTC
CASSIGTGVFYEQYF
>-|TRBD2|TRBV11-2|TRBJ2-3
TGTGCCAGCAGCGTACTAGCGGGAGGTAGATTTGGGTATTTT
CASSVLAGGRFGYF
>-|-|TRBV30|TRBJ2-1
TGTGCCTGGAGGAGGGGGGGAGGTCCTACTGAGCAGTTCTTC
CAWRRGGGPTEQFF
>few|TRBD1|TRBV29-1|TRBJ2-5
TGCAGCGTTGAAGGGGACAGGGAGGAGACCCAGTACTTC
CSVEGDREETQYF
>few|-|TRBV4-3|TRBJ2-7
TGCGCCAGCAGCCATAGTTGGGGGACAAATGAATACTACGAGCAGTACTTC
CASSHSWGTNEYYEQYF
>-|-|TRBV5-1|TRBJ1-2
TGCGCCAGCAGCTACAGCAGGGTTGGTAACTATGGCTACACCTTC
CASSYSRVGNYGYTF
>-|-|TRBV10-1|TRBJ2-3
TGCGCCAGCAGTGCGGGGGAGCCTAGCACAGATACGCAGTATTTT
CASSAGEPSTDTQYF
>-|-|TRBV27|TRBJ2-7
TGTGCCAGCAGTTTATACCCCAGCCCCAGCGACGAGCAGTACTTC
CASSLYPSPSDEQYF
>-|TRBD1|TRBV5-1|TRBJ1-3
TGCGCCAGCAGCCTATCCCGCCTCGGACAGGGGGCATCGGGAAACACCATATATTTT
CASSLSRLGQGASGNTIYF
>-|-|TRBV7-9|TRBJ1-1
TGTGCCAGCAGCCCCGCGGCGGGGAGCGACACTGAAGCTTTCTTT
CASSPAAGSDTEAFF
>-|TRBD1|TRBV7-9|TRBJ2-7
TGTGCCAGCAGCTCCCGGACAGGGGGGGAGCAGTACTTC
CASSSRTGGEQYF
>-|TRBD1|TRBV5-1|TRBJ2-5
TGCGCCAGCCGGACAGGGGTGCTAGAGACCCAGTACTTC
CASRTGVLETQYF
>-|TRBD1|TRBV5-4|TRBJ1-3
TGTGCCAGCAGCTTCGCAGGGGGCGCGGGAAACACCATATATTTT
CASSFAGGAGNTIYF
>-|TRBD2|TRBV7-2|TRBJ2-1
TGTGCCAGCAGCTTTCTGTTTACCACTAGCGGGAGCTCCTACAATGAGCAGTTCTTC
CASSFLFTTSGSSYNEQFF
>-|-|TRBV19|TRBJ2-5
TGTGCCAGTAGAAACCCACTTAGAGCGCAAGAGACCCAGTACTTC
CASRNPLRAQETQYF
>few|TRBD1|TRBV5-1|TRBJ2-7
TGCGCCAGCAGCGCGGTTGGACAGGCACCCTACGAGCAGTACTTC
CASSAVGQAPYEQYF
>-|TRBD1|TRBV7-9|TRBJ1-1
TGTGCCAGCAGCGCCGGGACAGGGGGAGGTATTATGAACACTGAAGCTTTCTTT
CASSAGTGGGIMNTEAFF
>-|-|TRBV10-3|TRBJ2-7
TGTGCCATCACCGTCGGGGGGCTGCCCGAATACGAGCAGTACTTC
CAITVGGLPEYEQYF
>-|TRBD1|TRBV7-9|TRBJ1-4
TGTTCCAGCAGCACCGGGACAGGGGATGAAAAACTGTTTTTT
CSSSTGTGDEKLFF
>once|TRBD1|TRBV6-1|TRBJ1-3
TGTGCCAGCAGTGGAGGGGCGACAGGGAGGGGAAACACCATATATTTT
CASSGGATGRGNTIYF
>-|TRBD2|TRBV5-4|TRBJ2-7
TGTGCCAGCAGCCACGGGACTAGCGGAGTCTACGAGCAGTACTTC
CASSHGTSGVYEQYF
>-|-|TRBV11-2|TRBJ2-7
TGTGCCAGCAGCTTGCTGCTGCAGGGCTCCTACGAGCAGTACTTC
CASSLLLQGSYEQYF
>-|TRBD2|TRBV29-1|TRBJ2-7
TGCAGCGTGGGTAGCGGGAGGGGAGGAAGCGAGCAGTACTTC
CSVGSGRGGSEQYF
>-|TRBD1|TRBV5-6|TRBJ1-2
TGTGCCAGCAGCAACTGGGGACAGGCGAATAGCTACACCTTC
CASSNWGQANSYTF
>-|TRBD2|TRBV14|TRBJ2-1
TGTGCCAGCAGCCACCGACTAGCGGGAGCCTACAATGAGCAGTTCTTC
CASSHRLAGAYNEQFF
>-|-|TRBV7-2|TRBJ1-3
TGTGCCAGCAGCTTAGATGCGGCAGCCTCTGGAAACACCATATATTTT
CASSLDAAASGNTIYF
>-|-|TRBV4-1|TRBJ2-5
TGCGCCAGCAGCCAAGGACTAGTAGAGACCCAGTACTTC
CASSQGLVETQYF
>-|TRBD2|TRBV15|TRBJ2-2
TGTGCCACCAGCCCTGGAGCGGGAGTCGCGAACACCGGGGAGCTGTTTTTT
CATSPGAGVANTGELFF
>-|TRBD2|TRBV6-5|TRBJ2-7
TGTGCCAGCAGCCCGAAAGCGGGAGGTGCCTACGAGCAGTACTTC
CASSPKAGGAYEQYF
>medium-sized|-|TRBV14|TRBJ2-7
TGTGCCAGCAGCCAAGGACAGAGCGAGCAGTACTTC
CASSQGQSEQYF
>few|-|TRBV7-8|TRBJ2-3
TGTGCCAGCAGCTTAGCCCGGACCCCGGGGACTAGCACAGATACGCAGTATTTT
CASSLARTPGTSTDTQYF
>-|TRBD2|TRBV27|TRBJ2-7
TGTGCCAGCAGTCCGCAATCCGGGACTAGCGGGCTCGAGCAGTACTTC
CASSPQSGTSGLEQYF
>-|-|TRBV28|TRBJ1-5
TGTGCCAGCAGTTCAGGGTGGAGCAATCAGCCCCAGCATTTT
CASSSGWSNQPQHF
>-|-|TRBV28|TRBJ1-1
TGTGCCAGCAGTGCGACAGTGAACACTGAAGCTTTCTTT
CASSATVNTEAFF
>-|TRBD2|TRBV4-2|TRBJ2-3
TGTGCCAGCAGCCCCCAGCGGGAGGGTTATAATACGCAGTATTTT
CASSPQREGYNTQYF
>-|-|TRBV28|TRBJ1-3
TGTGCCAGCAGTTTCTTACAGGGCTCTGGAAACACCATATATTTT
CASSFLQGSGNTIYF
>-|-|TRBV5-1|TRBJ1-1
TGCGCCAGCAGCGGGGGCGGGGGGCGCGGGACTGAAGCTTTCTTT
CASSGGGGRGTEAFF
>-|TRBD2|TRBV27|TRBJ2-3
TGTGCCAGCAGTTTATTAGCGGGAGAGGGTACGCAGTATTTT
CASSLLAGEGTQYF
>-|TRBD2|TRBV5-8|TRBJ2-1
TGTGCCAGCAACGGGGCCGGGACTAGCAAGAGGAATGAGCAGTTCTTC
CASNGAGTSKRNEQFF
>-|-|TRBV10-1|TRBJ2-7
TGCGCCAGCAGTGAGGGTAGAAACGAGCAGTACTTC
CASSEGRNEQYF
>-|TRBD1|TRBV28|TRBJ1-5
TGTGCCAGCACGGTCACAGGGGCCCAGCCCCAGCATTTT
CASTVTGAQPQHF
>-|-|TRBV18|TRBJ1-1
TGTGCCAGCTCACCTGGACAGTCGAACACTGAAGCTTTCTTT
CASSPGQSNTEAFF